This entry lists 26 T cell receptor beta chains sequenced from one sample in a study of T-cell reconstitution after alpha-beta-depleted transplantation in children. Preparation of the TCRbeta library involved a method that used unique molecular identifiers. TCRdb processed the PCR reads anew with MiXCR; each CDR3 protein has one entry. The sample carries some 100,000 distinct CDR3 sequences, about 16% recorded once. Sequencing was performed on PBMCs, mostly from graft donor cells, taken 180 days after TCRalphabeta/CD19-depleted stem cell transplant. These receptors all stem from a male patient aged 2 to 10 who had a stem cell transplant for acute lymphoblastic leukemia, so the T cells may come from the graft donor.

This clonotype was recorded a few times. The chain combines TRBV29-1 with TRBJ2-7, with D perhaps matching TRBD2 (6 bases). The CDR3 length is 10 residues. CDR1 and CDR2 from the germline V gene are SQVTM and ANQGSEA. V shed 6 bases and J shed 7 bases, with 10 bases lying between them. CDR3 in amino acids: CSVASGEQYF. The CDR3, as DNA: TGCAGCGTCGCCAGCGGGGAGCAGTACTTC.

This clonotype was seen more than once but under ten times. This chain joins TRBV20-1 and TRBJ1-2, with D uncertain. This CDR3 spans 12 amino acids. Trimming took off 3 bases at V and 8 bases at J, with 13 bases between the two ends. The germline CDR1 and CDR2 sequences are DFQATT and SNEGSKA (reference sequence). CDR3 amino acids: CSARERSGGYTF. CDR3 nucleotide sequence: TGCAGTGCTAGGGAAAGGAGCGGGGGCTACACCTTC.

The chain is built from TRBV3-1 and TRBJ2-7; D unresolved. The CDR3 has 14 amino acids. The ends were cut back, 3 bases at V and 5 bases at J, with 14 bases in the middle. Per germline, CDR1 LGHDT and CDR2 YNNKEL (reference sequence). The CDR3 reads CASSQGVPLNEQYF. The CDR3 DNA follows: TGTGCCAGCAGCCAGGGTGTCCCGCTGAACGAGCAGTACTTC.

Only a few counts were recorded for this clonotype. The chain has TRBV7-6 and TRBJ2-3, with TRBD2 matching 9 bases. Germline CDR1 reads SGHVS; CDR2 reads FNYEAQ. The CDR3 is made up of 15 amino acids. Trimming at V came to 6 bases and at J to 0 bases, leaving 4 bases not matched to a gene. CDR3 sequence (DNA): TGTGCCAGCAGGCCTAGCGGGATTAGCACAGATACGCAGTATTTT. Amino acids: CASRPSGISTDTQYF. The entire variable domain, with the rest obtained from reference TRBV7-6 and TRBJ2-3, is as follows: GAGVSQSPRYKVTKRGQDVALRCDPISGHVSLYWYRQALGQGPEFLTYFNYEAQQDKSGLPNDRFSAERPEGSISTLTIQRTEQRDSAMYRCASRPSGISTDTQYFGPGTRLTVL.

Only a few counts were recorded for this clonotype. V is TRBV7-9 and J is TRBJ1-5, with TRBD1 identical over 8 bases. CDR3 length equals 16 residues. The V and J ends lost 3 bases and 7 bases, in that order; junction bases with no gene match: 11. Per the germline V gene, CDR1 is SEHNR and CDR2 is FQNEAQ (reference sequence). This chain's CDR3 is CASSLSTGGLRQPQHF. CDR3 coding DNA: TGTGCCAGCAGCTTGTCTACAGGGGGGCTAAGACAGCCCCAGCATTTT.

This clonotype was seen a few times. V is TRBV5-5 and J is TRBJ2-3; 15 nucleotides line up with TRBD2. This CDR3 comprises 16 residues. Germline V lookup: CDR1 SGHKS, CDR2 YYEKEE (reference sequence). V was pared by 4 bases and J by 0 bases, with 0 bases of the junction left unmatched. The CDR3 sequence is CASSGLAGGSTDTQYF. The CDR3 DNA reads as TGTGCCAGCAGCGGACTAGCGGGGGGGAGCACAGATACGCAGTATTTT.

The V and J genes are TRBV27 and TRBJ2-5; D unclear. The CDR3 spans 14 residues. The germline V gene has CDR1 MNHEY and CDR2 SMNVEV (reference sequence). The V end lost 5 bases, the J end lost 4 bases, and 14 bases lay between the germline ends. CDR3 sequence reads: CASSLLSGVETQYF. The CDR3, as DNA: TGTGCCAGCAGTCTCCTCTCCGGAGTAGAGACCCAGTACTTC.

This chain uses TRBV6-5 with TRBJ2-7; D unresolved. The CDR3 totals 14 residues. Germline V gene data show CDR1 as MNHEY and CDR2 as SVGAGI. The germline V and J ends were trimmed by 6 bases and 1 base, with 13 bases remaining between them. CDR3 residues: CASSRTKGSYEQYF. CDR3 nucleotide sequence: TGTGCCAGCAGCCGAACCAAAGGGTCCTACGAGCAGTACTTC.

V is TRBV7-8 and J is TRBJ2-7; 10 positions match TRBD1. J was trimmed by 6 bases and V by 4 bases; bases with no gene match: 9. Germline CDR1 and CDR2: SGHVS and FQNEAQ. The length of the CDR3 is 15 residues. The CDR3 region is CASSSTGTGEFEQYF. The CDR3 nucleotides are TGTGCCAGCAGCTCGACCGGGACAGGGGAATTCGAGCAGTACTTC.

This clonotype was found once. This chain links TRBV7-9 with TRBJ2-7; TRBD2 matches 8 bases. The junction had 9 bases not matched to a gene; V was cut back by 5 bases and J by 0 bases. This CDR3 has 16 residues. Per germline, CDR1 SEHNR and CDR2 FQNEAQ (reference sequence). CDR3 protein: CASSGRRGEDSYEQYF. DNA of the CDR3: TGTGCCAGCAGCGGAAGGCGGGGGGAGGACTCCTACGAGCAGTACTTC.

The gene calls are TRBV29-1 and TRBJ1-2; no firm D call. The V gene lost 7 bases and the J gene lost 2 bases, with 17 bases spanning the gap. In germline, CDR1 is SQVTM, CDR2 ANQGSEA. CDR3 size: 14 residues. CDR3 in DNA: TGCAGCGCGGGCCGTGAGGCTCACAACTATGGCTACACCTTC. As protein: CSAGREAHNYGYTF.

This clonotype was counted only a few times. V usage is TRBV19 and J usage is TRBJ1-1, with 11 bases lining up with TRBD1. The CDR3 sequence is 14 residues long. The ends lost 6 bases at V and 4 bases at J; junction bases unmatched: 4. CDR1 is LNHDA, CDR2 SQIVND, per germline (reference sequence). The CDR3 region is CASSPDRGPTEAFF. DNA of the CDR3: TGTGCCAGTAGCCCGGACAGGGGGCCCACTGAAGCTTTCTTT.

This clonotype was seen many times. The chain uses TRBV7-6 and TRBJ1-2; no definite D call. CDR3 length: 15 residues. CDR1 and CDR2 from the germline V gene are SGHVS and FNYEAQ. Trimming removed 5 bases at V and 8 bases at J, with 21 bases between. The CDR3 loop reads CASSERPPPDQGYTF. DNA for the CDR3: TGTGCCAGCAGCGAAAGACCCCCTCCAGACCAGGGCTACACCTTC.

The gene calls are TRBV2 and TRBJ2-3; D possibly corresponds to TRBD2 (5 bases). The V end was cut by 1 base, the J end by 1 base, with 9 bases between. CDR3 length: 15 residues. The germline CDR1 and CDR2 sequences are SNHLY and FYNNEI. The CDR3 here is CASSEGLLGTDTQYF. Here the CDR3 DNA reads TGTGCCAGCAGTGAAGGACTACTCGGCACAGATACGCAGTATTTT.

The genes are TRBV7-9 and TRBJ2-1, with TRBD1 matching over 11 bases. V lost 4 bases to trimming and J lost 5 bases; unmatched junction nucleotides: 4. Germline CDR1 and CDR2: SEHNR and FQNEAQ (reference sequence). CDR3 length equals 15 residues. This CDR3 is CASSSGQGVNNEQFF. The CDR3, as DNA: TGTGCCAGCAGCTCGGGACAGGGGGTAAACAATGAGCAGTTCTTC.

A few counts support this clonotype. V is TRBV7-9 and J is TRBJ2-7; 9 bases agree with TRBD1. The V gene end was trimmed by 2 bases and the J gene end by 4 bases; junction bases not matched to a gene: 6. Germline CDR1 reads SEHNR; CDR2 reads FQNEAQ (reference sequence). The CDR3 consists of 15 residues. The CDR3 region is CASSLLGTGPYEQYF. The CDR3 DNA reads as TGTGCCAGCAGCTTATTAGGGACAGGGCCGTACGAGCAGTACTTC.

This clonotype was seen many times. CDR3 sequence reads: CASSQEGLHGYEQYF. DNA of the CDR3: TGCGCCAGCAGCCAAGAAGGATTGCATGGGTACGAGCAGTACTTC. The chain carries TRBV4-3 and TRBJ2-7, with D unresolved. V lost 0 bases and J 4 bases, leaving 13 bases between the germline ends. This CDR3 region has 15 residues. The germline CDR1 and CDR2 sequences are LGHNA and YSLEER.

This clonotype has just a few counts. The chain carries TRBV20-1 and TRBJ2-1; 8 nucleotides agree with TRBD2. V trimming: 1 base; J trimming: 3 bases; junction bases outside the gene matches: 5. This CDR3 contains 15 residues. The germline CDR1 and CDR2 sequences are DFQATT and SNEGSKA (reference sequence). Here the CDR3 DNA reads TGCAGTGCTAGAGCTTGGAGCGGGGGCTACAATGAGCAGTTCTTC. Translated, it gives CSARAWSGGYNEQFF.

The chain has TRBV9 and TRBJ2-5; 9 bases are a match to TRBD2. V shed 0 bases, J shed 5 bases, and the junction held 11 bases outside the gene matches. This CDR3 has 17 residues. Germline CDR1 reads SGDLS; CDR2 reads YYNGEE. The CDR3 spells CASSVGGGGGARETQYF. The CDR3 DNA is TGTGCCAGCAGCGTAGGAGGGGGCGGGGGGGCGCGGGAGACCCAGTACTTC.

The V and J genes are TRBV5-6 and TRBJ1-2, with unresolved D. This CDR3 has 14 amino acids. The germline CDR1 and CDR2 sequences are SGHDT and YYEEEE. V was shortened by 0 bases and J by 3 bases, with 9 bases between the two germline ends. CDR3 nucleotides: TGTGCCAGCAGCTTGGATGTGGCAGACTATGGCTACACCTTC. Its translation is CASSLDVADYGYTF. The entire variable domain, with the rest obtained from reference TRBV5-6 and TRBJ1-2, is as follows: DAGVTQSPTHLIKTRGQQVTLRCSPKSGHDTVSWYQQALGQGPQFIFQYYEEEERQRGNFPDRFSGHQFPNYSSELNVNALLLGDSALYLCASSLDVADYGYTFGSGTRLTVV.

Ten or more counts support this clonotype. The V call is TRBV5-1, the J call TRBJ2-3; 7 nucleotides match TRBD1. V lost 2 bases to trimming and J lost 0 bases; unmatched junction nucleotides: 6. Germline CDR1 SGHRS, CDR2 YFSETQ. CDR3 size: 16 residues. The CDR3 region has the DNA TGCGCCAGCAGCTTACAAGGACAGGCCAGCACAGATACGCAGTATTTT. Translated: CASSLQGQASTDTQYF.

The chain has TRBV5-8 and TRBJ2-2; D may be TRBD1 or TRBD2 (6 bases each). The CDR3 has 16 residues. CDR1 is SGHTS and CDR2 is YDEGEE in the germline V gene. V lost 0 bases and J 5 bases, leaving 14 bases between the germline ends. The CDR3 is CASSLEGGRLTGELFF. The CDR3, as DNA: TGTGCCAGCAGCTTGGAAGGGGGGCGATTAACCGGGGAGCTGTTTTTT.

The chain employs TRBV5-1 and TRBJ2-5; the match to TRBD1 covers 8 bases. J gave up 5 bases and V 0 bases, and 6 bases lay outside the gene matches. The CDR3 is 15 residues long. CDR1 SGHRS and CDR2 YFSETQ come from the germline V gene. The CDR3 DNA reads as TGCGCCAGCAGCTTGGACCCAGGGGGCCAGGAGACCCAGTACTTC. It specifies CASSLDPGGQETQYF.

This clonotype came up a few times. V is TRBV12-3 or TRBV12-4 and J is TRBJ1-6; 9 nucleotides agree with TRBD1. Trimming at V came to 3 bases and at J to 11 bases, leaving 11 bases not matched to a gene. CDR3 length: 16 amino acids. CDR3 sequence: CASSFWGTGKFPPLHF. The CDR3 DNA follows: TGTGCCAGCAGTTTTTGGGGGACAGGGAAGTTTCCACCCCTCCACTTT.

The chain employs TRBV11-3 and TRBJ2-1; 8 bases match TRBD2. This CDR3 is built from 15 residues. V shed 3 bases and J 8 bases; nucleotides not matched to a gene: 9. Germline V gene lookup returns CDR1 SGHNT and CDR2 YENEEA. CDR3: CASSLSGTSKHEQFF. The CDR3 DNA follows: TGTGCCAGCAGCTTGTCCGGGACTAGTAAGCATGAGCAGTTCTTC.

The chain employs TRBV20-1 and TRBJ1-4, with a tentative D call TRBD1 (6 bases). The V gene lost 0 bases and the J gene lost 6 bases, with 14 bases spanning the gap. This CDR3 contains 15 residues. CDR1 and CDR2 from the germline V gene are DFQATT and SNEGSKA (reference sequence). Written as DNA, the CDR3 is TGCAGTGCTAGAGAACAGACAGGCACCGATGAAAAACTGTTTTTT. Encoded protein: CSAREQTGTDEKLFF.